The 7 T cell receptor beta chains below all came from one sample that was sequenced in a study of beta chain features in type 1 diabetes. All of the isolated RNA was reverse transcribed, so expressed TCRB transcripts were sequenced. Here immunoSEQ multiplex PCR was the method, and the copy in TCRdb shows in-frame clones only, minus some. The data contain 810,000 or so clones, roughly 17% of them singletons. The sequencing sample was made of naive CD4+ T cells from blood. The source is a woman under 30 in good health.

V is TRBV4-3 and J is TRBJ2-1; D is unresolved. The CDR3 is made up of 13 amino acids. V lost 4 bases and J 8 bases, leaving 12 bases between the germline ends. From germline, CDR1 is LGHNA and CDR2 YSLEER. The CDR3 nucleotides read TGCGCCAGCAGCCGACAACCCGGAGATGAGCAGTTCTTC. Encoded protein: CASSRQPGDEQFF.

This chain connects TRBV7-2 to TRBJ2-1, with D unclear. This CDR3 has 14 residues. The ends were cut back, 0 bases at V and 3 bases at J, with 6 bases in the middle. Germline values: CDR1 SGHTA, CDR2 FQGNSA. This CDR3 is CASSLATYYNEQFF. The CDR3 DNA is TGTGCCAGCAGCTTAGCGACTTACTACAATGAGCAGTTCTTC.

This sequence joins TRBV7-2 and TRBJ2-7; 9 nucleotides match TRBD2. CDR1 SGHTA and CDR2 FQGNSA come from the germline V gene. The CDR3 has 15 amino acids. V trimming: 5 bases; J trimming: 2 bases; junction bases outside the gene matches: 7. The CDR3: CASSPFSGSTYEQYF. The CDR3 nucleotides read TGTGCCAGCAGCCCCTTTAGCGGGAGTACCTACGAGCAGTACTTC.

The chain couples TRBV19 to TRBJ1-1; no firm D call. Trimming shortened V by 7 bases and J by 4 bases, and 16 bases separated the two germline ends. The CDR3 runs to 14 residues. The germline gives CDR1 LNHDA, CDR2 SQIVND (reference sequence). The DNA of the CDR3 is TGTGCCAGTACCCAAGGACCCTTGATCACTGAAGCTTTCTTT. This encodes CASTQGPLITEAFF.

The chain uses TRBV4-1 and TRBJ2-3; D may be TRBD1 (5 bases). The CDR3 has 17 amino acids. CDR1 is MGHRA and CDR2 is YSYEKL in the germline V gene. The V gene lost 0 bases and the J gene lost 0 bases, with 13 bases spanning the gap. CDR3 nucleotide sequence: TGCGCCAGCAGCCAAGATACGTGGACAACTAGCACAGATACGCAGTATTTT. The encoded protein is CASSQDTWTTSTDTQYF.

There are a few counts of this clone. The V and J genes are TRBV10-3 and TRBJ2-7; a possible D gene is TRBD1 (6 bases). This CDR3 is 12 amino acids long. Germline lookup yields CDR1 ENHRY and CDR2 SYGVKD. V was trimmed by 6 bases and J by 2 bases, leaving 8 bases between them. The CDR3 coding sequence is TGTGCCATCAGGGACAGCGCCTACGAGCAGTACTTC. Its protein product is CAIRDSAYEQYF.

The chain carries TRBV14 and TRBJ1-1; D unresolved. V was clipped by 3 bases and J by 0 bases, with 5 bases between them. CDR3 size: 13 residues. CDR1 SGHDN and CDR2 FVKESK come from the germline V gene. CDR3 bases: TGTGCCAGCAGCCATTCACTGAACACTGAAGCTTTCTTT. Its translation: CASSHSLNTEAFF. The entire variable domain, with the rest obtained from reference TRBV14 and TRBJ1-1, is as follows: EAGVTQFPSHSVIEKGQTVTLRCDPISGHDNLYWYRRVMGKEIKFLLHFVKESKQDESGMPNNRFLAERTGGTYSTLKVQPAELEDSGVYFCASSHSLNTEAFFGQGTRLTVV.